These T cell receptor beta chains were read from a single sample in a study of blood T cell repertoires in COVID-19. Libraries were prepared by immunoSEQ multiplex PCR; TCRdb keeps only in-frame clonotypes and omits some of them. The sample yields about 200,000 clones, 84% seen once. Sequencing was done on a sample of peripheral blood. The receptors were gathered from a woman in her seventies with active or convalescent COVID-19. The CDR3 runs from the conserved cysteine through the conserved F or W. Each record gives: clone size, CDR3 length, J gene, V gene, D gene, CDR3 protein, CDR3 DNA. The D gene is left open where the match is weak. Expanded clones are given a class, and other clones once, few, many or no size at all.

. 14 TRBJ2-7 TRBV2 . CASTSTQGTYEQYF TGTGCCAGCACGTCGACGCAGGGGACCTACGAGCAGTACTTC
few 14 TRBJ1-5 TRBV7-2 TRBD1 CASSWTGDNQPQHF TGTGCCAGCAGTTGGACAGGGGACAATCAGCCCCAGCATTTT
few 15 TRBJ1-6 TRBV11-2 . CASSSAGAGGSPLHF TGTGCCAGCAGCTCTGCGGGGGCGGGTGGTTCACCCCTCCACTTT
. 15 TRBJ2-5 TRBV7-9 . CASSYRPQGGETQYF TGTGCCAGCAGCTACCGACCTCAGGGGGGAGAGACCCAGTACTTC
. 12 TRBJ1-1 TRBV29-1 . CSVVRGNTEAFF TGCAGCGTTGTTAGGGGGAACACTGAAGCTTTCTTT
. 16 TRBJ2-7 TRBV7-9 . CASSLVWAGTSDEQYF TGTGCCAGCAGCTTAGTATGGGCAGGGACAAGTGACGAGCAGTACTTC
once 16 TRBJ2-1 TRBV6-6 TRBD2 CASSRGLAGSYNEQFF TGTGCCAGCAGTCGCGGACTAGCGGGAAGTTACAATGAGCAGTTCTTC
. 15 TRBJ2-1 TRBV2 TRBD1 CASSDVGQGNNEQFF TGTGCCAGCAGTGATGTGGGACAGGGGAACAATGAGCAGTTCTTC
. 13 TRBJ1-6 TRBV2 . CASTQEINSPLHF TGTGCCAGCACCCAGGAAATTAATTCACCCCTCCACTTT
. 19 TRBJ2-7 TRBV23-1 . CASSHSRSRCQPMSHEQYF TGCGCCAGCAGTCACTCGAGGTCTCGGTGCCAACCCATGTCCCACGAGCAGTACTTC
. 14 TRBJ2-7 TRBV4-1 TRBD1 CASSQGDRWDEQYF TGCGCCAGCAGCCAAGGGGACAGGTGGGACGAGCAGTACTTC
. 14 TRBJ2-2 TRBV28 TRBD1 CASSETGGSGELFF TGTGCCAGCAGTGAGACAGGGGGCTCCGGGGAGCTGTTTTTT
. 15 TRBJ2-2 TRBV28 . CASSLGSGITGELFF TGTGCCAGCAGTTTGGGGTCGGGGATCACCGGGGAGCTGTTTTTT
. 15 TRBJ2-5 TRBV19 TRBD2 CASRGTSVSQETQYF TGTGCCAGTAGAGGGACTAGCGTATCTCAAGAGACCCAGTACTTC